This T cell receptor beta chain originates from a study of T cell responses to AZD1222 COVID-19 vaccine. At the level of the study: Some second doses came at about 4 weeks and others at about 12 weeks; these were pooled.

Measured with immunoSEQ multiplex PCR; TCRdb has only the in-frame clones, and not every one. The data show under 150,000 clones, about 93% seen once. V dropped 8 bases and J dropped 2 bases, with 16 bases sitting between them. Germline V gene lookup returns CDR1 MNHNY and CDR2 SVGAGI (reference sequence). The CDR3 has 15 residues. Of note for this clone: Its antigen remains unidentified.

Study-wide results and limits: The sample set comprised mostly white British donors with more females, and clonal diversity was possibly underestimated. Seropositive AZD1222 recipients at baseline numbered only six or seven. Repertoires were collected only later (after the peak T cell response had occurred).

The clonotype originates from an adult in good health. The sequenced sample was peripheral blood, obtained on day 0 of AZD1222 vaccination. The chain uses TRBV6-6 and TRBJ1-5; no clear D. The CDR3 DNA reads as TGTGCCAGCGGAAAGACGGAGTTGGGCAATCAGCCCCAGCATTTT. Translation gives CASGKTELGNQPQHF.